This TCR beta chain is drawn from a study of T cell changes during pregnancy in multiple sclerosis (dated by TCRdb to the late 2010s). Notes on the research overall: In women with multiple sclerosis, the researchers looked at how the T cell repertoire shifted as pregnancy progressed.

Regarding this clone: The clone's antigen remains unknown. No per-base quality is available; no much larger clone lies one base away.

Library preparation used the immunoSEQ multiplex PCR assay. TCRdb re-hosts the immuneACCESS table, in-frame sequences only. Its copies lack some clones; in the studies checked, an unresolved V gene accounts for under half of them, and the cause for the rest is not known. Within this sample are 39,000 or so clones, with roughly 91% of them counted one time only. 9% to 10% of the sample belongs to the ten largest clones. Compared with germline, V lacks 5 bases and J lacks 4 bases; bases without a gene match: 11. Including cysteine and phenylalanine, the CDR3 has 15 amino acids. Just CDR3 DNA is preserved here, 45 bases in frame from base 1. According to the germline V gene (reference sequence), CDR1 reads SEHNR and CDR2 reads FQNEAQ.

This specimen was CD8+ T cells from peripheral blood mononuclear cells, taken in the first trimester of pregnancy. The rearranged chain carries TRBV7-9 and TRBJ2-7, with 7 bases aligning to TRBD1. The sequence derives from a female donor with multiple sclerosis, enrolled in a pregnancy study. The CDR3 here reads CASSTEDRVWYEQYF. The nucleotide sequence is TGTGCCAGCAGCACCGAAGACAGGGTTTGGTACGAGCAGTACTTC.